The TCR beta chain described here comes from a study of cytomegalovirus exposure and HLA in healthy donors. For the study at large: Previous work identified roughly 110 million unique TCR beta sequences from roughly 170 million T cells.

V was cut by 4 bases and J by 2 bases, with 17 bases left in between. The CDR3 is 16 amino acids. Germline V lookup: CDR1 SGDLS, CDR2 YYNGEE. PCR primers comprised 60 Vbeta and 13 Jbeta primers. TCRdb keeps only in-frame clones here, not all; method: immunoSEQ multiplex PCR. Of fewer than 150,000 clones in the sample, 73% were seen once. The study's findings and limits: Altogether, 170 or so TCR beta chains were recorded as cytomegalovirus-associated. It was reported that the classifier diagnosed cytomegalovirus status with high specificity and sensitivity in both the original and validation cohorts. Being indistinguishable, some V segments were excluded, TRBV6-2 and TRBV6-3 among them.

As to this clone: Its antigen is as yet unknown.

This sequence joins TRBV9 and TRBJ2-3, with a possible D match to TRBD2 (6 bases). The sample was PBMCs. This clonotype originated in a woman aged 40 to 49 in good health and CMV-seronegative. In DNA form, the CDR3 reads TGTGCCAGCAGCCCTGCGGCGGGGCAGATCACAGATACGCAGTATTTT. Encoded protein: CASSPAAGQITDTQYF.